The rows below give T cell receptor beta chains drawn from one sample of a study of long-term antiretroviral therapy in people with HIV. Libraries were prepared by immunoSEQ multiplex PCR; TCRdb keeps only in-frame clonotypes and omits some of them. The sample has about 39,000 clones; around 85% are singletons. The sequencing here drew on unsorted PBMCs, taken 1.2 years after starting antiretroviral therapy. Receptors were obtained from a woman in her fifties or sixties with HIV. Both conserved end residues are part of each CDR3. D genes are given only for firm matches. The size field is filled for only some rows; it gives once, few, many or a size class.

TRBV2	.	TRBD1	TRBJ1-5	TGTGCCAGCAGTGAAGCGACAGGGACAGGGAATCAGCCCCAGCATTTT	CASSEATGTGNQPQHF
TRBV5-4	few	.	TRBJ1-2	TGTGCCAGCAGCTTGGGCAGCTATGGCTACACCTTC	CASSLGSYGYTF
TRBV25-1	.	TRBD2	TRBJ2-2	TGTGCCAGCAGTGACCCTAGCGGGGGGGCTTACACCGGGGAGCTGTTTTTT	CASSDPSGGAYTGELFF
TRBV30	.	.	TRBJ1-2	TGTGCCTGGAGTGTGATCTATGGCTACACCTTC	CAWSVIYGYTF
TRBV13	.	.	TRBJ2-5	TGTGCCAGCAGCTTAAAAGGAGGGGGGATGAAAGAGACCCAGTACTTC	CASSLKGGGMKETQYF
TRBV10-1	.	.	TRBJ1-1	TGCGCCAGCAGTGACCGAGGGTACACTGAAGCTTTCTTT	CASSDRGYTEAFF
TRBV29-1	once	TRBD1	TRBJ1-1	TGCAGCGGGACAGGGGTTGGCACTGAAGCTTTCTTT	CSGTGVGTEAFF
TRBV30	.	.	TRBJ1-1	TGTGCCTGGAGTCAAGGGGGACAACTGGTCCCTGAAGCTTTCTTT	CAWSQGGQLVPEAFF
TRBV7-9	once	.	TRBJ1-1	TGTGCCAGCAGGGAGGACACGTACACTGAAGCTTTCTTT	CASREDTYTEAFF
TRBV10-1	.	.	TRBJ2-2	TGCGCCAGCAGTGTTGAGGTGACCGGGGAGCTGTTTTTT	CASSVEVTGELFF
TRBV7-9	.	TRBD1	TRBJ1-4	TGTGCCAGCGCGGGCGCGACAGGGGGCGAAAAACTGTTTTTT	CASAGATGGEKLFF
TRBV30	.	TRBD1	TRBJ1-2	TGTGCCTGGAGAGTAGGAACAGGGGATAGCTATGGCTACACCTTC	CAWRVGTGDSYGYTF
TRBV10-3	once	.	TRBJ1-4	TGTGCCACAAAGGGGTCAGAGAAGGAAAAACTGTTTTTT	CATKGSEKEKLFF
TRBV7-2	few	.	TRBJ1-3	TGTGCCAGCAGCTGGGCCCCCGGAAACACCATATATTTT	CASSWAPGNTIYF
TRBV19	once	.	TRBJ1-1	TGTGCCAGTAGCAAAGATGGGGCTCTCGGAGCTTTCTTT	CASSKDGALGAFF
TRBV29-1	.	.	TRBJ1-1	TGCAGCGTTTCCCCAGGGTGGAGGAACACTGAAGCTTTCTTT	CSVSPGWRNTEAFF
TRBV18	.	TRBD1	TRBJ2-1	TGTGCCAGCTCACCACCCTGGGGGGACAGGGGGCTGGATGAGCAGTTCTTC	CASSPPWGDRGLDEQFF
TRBV4-3	few	.	TRBJ2-7	TGCGCCAGCAGCCAAGGGACGGGGACCTACGAGCAGTACTTC	CASSQGTGTYEQYF
TRBV13	.	.	TRBJ2-7	TGTGCCAGCAGCTTATACGGATACGAGCAGTACTTC	CASSLYGYEQYF
TRBV19	.	.	TRBJ1-1	TGTGCCAGTAATGAGGGGGTCTACCTCATGAACACTGAAGCTTTCTTT	CASNEGVYLMNTEAFF
TRBV11-2	.	.	TRBJ2-3	TGTGCCAGCAGCCCCGGGAGCACAGATACGCAGTATTTT	CASSPGSTDTQYF
TRBV11-2	.	TRBD1	TRBJ2-3	TGTGCCAGCAGCTTGACAGGGCTGAGAACAGATACGCAGTATTTT	CASSLTGLRTDTQYF
TRBV6-1	few	.	TRBJ1-6	TGTGCCAGCAGTGAAGGTCCTCGAGCTGATTCACCCCTCCACTTT	CASSEGPRADSPLHF
TRBV7-2	.	TRBD2	TRBJ2-3	TGTGCCAGCAGCTTAGAGCCTAGCGGGGGGCCGAGCACAGATACGCAGTATTTT	CASSLEPSGGPSTDTQYF
TRBV14	.	.	TRBJ1-1	TGTGCCAGCAGTGGGGGAGGGCTAGCTTTCTTT	CASSGGGLAFF
TRBV7-9	.	TRBD1	TRBJ2-4	TGTGCCAGCAGCTTCTATCAGGGGGTCCAGTACTTC	CASSFYQGVQYF
TRBV5-1	.	.	TRBJ2-2	TGCGCCAGCAGACAGGGTTTCACCGGGGAGCTGTTTTTT	CASRQGFTGELFF
TRBV19	.	TRBD1	TRBJ2-7	TGTGCCAGTAGTTTTCGCAGGGGGATCGACGAGCAGTACTTC	CASSFRRGIDEQYF
TRBV6-5	.	.	TRBJ2-3	TGTGCCAGCAGTTACGGGTTCGCCGGGGCGGTAGATACGCAGTATTTT	CASSYGFAGAVDTQYF
TRBV2	.	TRBD1	TRBJ1-1	TGTGCCAGCAGGGGGACAGGGGGTATGAACACTGAAGCTTTCTTT	CASRGTGGMNTEAFF
TRBV7-9	.	TRBD2	TRBJ2-2	TGTGCCAGCAGCCTCCCTCCAGCGGGGGACAGGGAGCTGTTTTTT	CASSLPPAGDRELFF
TRBV27	.	.	TRBJ2-5	TGTGCCAGCAGGCGGGGAGTGGCCCAAGAGACCCAGTACTTC	CASRRGVAQETQYF
TRBV6-6	.	TRBD1	TRBJ1-1	TGTGCCAGCAGTTACGGGACAGGGATGAACACTGAAGCTTTCTTT	CASSYGTGMNTEAFF
TRBV5-5	.	.	TRBJ2-5	TGTGCCAGCAGCTTGACGACAGCCCAAGAGACCCAGTACTTC	CASSLTTAQETQYF
TRBV7-2	.	.	TRBJ1-1	TGTGCCAGCAGCTTCATACAGAACACTGAAGCTTTCTTT	CASSFIQNTEAFF
TRBV5-1	.	TRBD1	TRBJ2-2	TGCGCCAGCAGCTTGGCCGGACAGGCCAGAGGCACCGGGGAGCTGTTTTTT	CASSLAGQARGTGELFF
TRBV4-3	once	.	TRBJ1-5	TGCGCCAGCAGCCAAGAAATTGACCAAGACGGCAATCAGCCCCAGCATTTT	CASSQEIDQDGNQPQHF
TRBV6-1	.	.	TRBJ1-1	TGTGCCAGCAGGATGAACACTGAAGCTTTCTTT	CASRMNTEAFF
TRBV6-5	.	.	TRBJ1-5	TGTGCCAGCAGCCTCCCGGGAGATAGCAATCAGCCCCAGCATTTT	CASSLPGDSNQPQHF
TRBV6-6	.	.	TRBJ1-6	TGTGCCAGCAGTTATTCGTCGCAGGCACCACCCCTCCACTTT	CASSYSSQAPPLHF
TRBV10-2	.	.	TRBJ1-1	TGCGCCAGCAGTGACACCGGACGGCTTGAAGCTTTCTTT	CASSDTGRLEAFF
TRBV15	.	.	TRBJ1-1	TGTGCCACCAGCAGAGCCCTAGAAACTGAAGCTTTCTTT	CATSRALETEAFF
TRBV27	.	.	TRBJ2-1	TGTGCCAGCAGTTTATTCGGACCGAGCGACAATGAGCAGTTCTTC	CASSLFGPSDNEQFF
TRBV5-5	.	TRBD1	TRBJ2-7	TGTGCCAGCAGCTATGGACAGGGAACGGGGGAGCAGTACTTC	CASSYGQGTGEQYF
TRBV5-1	.	.	TRBJ2-7	TGCGCCAGCAGCTTGGCGGGGCCCCGCTCCTACGAGCAGTACTTC	CASSLAGPRSYEQYF
TRBV7-3	.	.	TRBJ1-2	TGTGCCACCAGGACAGATGGCTACACCTTC	CATRTDGYTF
TRBV7-9	once	.	TRBJ2-3	TGTGCCAGCAGCTCGCGCCTCGGCGGGGACCTTAGGGATACGCAGTATTTT	CASSSRLGGDLRDTQYF
TRBV19	.	.	TRBJ1-1	TGTGCCAGTAGTGGGAGCACTGAAGCTTTCTTT	CASSGSTEAFF
TRBV5-6	.	.	TRBJ1-2	TGTGCCAGCAGTCAGAGGGCAGGGCTCTATGGCTACACCTTC	CASSQRAGLYGYTF